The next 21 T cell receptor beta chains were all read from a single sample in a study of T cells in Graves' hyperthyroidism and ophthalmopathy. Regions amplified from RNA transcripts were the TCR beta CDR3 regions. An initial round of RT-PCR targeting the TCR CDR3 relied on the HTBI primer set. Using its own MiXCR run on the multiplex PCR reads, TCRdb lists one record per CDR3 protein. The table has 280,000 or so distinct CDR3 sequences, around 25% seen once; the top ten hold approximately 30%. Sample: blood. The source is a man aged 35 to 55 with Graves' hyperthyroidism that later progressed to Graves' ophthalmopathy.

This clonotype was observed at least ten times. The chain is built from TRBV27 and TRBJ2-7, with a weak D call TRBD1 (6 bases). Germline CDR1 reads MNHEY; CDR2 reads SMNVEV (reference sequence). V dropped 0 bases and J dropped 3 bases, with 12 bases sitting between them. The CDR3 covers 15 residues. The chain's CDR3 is CASSLSSGARYEQYF. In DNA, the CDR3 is TGTGCCAGCAGTTTATCGTCAGGGGCCCGCTACGAGCAGTACTTC.

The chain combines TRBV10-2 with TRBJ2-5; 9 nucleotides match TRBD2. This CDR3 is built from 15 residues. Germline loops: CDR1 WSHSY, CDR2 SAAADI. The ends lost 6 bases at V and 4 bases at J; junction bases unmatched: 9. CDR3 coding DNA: TGCGCCAGCAGCGGTAGCGGGAGAATCGGAGAGACCCAGTACTTC. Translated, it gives CASSGSGRIGETQYF.

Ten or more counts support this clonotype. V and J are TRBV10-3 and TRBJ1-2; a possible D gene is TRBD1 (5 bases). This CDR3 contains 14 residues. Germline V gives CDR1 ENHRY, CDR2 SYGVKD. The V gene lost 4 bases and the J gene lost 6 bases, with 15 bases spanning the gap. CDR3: CAISGGGARDGYTF. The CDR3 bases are TGTGCCATCAGTGGTGGCGGGGCGCGGGATGGCTACACCTTC.

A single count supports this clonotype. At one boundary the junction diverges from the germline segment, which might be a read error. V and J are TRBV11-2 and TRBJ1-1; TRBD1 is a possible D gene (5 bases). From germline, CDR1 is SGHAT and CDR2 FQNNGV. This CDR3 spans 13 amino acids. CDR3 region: CAISLQRNQGAFF. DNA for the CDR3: TGTGCCATCAGCTTGCAAAGAAATCAGGGAGCTTTCTTT.

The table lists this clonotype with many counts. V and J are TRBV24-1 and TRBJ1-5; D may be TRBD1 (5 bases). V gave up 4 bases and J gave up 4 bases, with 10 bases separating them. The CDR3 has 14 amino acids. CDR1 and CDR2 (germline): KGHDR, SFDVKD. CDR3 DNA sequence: TGTGCCACCAGTGACTCCGACAGAAATCAGCCCCAGCATTTT. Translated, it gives CATSDSDRNQPQHF.

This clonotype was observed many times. As DNA, the CDR3 is TGCAGCGTTGTCCGGGACAGATCCTACGAGCAGTACTTC. Translated, it gives CSVVRDRSYEQYF. The chain has TRBV29-1 and TRBJ2-7, with 7 bases identical to TRBD1. Trimming cost V 4 bases and J 1 base; bases outside gene matches: 4. The length of the CDR3 is 13 residues. The germline V gene encodes CDR1 SQVTM and CDR2 ANQGSEA.

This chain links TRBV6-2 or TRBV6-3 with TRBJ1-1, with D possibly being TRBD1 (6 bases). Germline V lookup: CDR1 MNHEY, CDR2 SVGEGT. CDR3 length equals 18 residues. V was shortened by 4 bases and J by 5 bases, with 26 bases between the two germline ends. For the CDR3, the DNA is TGTGCCAGCAGTTTCGGCCCTCTTCTCGGGAGAGGGGGTACTGAAGCTTTCTTT. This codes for CASSFGPLLGRGGTEAFF.

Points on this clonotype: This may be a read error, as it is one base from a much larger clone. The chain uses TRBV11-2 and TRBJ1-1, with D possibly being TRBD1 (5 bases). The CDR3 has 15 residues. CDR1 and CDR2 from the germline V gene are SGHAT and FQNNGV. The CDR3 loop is CTSSLGGRGNTEAFF. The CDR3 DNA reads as TGTACCAGCAGCTTAGGAGGGAGGGGGAACACTGAAGCTTTCTTT.

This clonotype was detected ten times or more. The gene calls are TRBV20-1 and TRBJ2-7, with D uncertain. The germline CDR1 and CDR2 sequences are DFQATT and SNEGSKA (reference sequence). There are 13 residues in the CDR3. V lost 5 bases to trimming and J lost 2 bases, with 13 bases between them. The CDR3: CSARGTRTYEQYF. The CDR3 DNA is TGCAGTGCTCGAGGTACACGTACCTACGAGCAGTACTTC.

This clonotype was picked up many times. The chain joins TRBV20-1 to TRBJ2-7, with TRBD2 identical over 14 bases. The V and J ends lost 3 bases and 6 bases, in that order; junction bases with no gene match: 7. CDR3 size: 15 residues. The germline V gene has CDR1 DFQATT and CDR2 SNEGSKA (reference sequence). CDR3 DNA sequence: TGCAGTGCTAGGGGGGGGGGACTAGCGGGAGTCGAGCAGTACTTC. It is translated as CSARGGGLAGVEQYF.

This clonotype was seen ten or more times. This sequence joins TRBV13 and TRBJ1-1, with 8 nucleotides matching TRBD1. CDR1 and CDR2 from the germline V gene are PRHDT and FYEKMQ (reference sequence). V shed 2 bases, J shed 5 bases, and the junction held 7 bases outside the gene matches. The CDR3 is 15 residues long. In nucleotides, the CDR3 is TGTGCCAGCAGCTTACCGAGGACAGGGAGAACTGAAGCTTTCTTT. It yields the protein CASSLPRTGRTEAFF.

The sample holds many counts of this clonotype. Written as DNA, the CDR3 is TGTGCCAGCAGTGGAACACGATCGGCGAACACCGGGGAGCTGTTTTTT. This gives the protein CASSGTRSANTGELFF. The chain carries TRBV28 and TRBJ2-2; no clear D. The length of the CDR3 is 16 residues. Germline V gene data show CDR1 as MDHEN and CDR2 as SYDVKM. Trimming stripped 5 bases from V and 0 bases from J, with 13 bases between.

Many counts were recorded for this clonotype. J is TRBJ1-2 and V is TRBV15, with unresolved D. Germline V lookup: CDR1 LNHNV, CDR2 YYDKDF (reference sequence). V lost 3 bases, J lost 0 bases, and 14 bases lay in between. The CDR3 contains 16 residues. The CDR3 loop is CATSRLGRSANYGYTF. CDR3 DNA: TGTGCCACCAGCAGGTTGGGCAGGAGTGCTAACTATGGCTACACCTTC. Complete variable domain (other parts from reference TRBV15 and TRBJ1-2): DAMVIQNPRYQVTQFGKPVTLSCSQTLNHNVMYWYQQKSSQAPKLLFHYYDKDFNNEADTPDNFQSRRPNTSFCFLDIRSPGLGDTAMYLCATSRLGRSANYGYTFGSGTRLTVV.

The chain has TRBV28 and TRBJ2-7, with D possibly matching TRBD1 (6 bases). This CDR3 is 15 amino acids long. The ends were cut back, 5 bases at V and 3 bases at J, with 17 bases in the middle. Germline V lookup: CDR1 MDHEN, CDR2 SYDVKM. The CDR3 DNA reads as TGTGCCAGCAGTCGCCGACAGGTATTTGACTACGAGCAGTACTTC. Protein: CASSRRQVFDYEQYF.

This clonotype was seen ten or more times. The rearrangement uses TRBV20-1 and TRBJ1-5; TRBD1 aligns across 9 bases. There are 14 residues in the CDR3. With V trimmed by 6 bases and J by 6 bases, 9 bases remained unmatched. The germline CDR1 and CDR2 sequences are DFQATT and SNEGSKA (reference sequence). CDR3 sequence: CSAPPPGQGQPQHF. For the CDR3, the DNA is TGCAGTGCCCCGCCCCCGGGACAGGGTCAGCCCCAGCATTTT.

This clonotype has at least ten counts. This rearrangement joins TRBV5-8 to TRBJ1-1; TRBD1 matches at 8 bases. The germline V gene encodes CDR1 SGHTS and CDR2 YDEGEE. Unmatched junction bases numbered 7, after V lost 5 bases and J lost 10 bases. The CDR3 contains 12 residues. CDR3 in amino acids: CASRYRGVGAFF. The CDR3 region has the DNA TGTGCCAGCAGGTACAGGGGGGTAGGAGCTTTCTTT.

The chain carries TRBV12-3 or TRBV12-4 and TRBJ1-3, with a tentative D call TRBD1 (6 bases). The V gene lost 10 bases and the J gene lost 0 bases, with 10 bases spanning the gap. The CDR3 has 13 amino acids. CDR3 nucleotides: TGTGCCACGCAGGGGATCTCTGGAAACACCATATATTTT. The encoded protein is CATQGISGNTIYF.

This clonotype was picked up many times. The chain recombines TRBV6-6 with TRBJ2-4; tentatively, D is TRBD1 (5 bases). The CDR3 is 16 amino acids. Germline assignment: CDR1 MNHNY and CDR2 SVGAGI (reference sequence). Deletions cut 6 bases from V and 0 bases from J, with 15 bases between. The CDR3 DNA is TGTGCCAGCAGATTAGACAGACACCTAGCCAAAAACATTCAGTACTTC. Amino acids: CASRLDRHLAKNIQYF.

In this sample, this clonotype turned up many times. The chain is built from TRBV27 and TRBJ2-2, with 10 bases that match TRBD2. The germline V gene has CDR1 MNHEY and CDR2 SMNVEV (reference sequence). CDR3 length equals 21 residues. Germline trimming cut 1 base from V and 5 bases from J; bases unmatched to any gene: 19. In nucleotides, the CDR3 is TGTGCCAGCAGTTTATGGGTGACAGGGCTACTAGCGGGAATAGAGACCGGGGAGCTGTTTTTT. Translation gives CASSLWVTGLLAGIETGELFF.

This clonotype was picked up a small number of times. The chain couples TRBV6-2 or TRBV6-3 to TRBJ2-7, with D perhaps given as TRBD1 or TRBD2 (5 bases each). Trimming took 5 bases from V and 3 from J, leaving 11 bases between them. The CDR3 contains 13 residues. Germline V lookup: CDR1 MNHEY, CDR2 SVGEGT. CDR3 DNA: TGTGCCAGCAGTCACCGGGACGGCTACGAGCAGTACTTC. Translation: CASSHRDGYEQYF.

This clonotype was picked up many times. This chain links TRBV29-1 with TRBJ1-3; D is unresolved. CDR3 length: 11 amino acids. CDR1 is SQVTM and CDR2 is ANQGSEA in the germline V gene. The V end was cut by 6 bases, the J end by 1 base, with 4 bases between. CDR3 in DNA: TGCAGCGTGATTTCTGGAAACACCATATATTTT. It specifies CSVISGNTIYF.